The TCR beta chain under discussion was sequenced for a study of blood T cell repertoires in COVID-19. The V and J ends lost 7 bases and 0 bases, in that order; junction bases with no gene match: 7. This CDR3 contains 16 residues. CDR1 and CDR2 from the germline V gene are SGHRS and YFSETQ. The assay was immunoSEQ multiplex PCR, and TCRdb's table has in-frame clones only and misses some. The table records some 120,000 clones, approximately 80% of them present only once. This chain uses TRBV5-1 with TRBJ1-3; 10 bases align to TRBD1. The sample was peripheral blood. This clonotype originated in a man between 65 and 85 years old with acute or convalescent COVID-19. The CDR3 protein is CASQAGQGYSGNTIYF. In DNA form, the CDR3 reads TGCGCCAGCCAGGCGGGACAGGGGTACTCTGGAAACACCATATATTTT.